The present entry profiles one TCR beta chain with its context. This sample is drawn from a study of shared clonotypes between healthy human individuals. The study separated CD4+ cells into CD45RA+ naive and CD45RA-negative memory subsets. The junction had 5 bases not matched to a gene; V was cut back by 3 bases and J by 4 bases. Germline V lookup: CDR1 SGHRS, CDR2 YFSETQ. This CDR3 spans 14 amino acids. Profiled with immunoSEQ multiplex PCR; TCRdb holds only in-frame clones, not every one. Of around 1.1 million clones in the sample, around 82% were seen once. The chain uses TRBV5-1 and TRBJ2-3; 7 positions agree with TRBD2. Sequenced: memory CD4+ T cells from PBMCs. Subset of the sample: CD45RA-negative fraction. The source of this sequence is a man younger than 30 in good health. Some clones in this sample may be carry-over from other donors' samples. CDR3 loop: CASSSAGLADTQYF. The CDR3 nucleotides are TGCGCCAGCAGCTCAGCGGGATTGGCAGATACGCAGTATTTT.